Below, 29 T cell receptor beta chains from the same sample are listed, as sequenced in a study of blood T cell repertoires in COVID-19. Produced via immunoSEQ multiplex PCR; TCRdb's table is partial and in-frame only. The sample consists of 150,000 to 200,000 clones, 80% to 85% of them appearing once. The sequencing input was PBMCs or T cells enriched from blood (not recorded which). These receptor sequences come from a woman aged 60-70 years who had recovered from COVID-19.

The rearrangement links TRBV3-1 (or the pseudogene TRBV3-2) to TRBJ1-1; 9 positions match TRBD1. V was pared by 3 bases and J by 5 bases, with 7 bases of the junction left unmatched. CDR3 length equals 15 residues. CDR1 and CDR2 (germline): LGHDT, YNNKEL (reference sequence). In nucleotides, the CDR3 is TGTGCCAGCAGCCACTATACAGGGGGCCGGACTGAAGCTTTCTTT. It translates to CASSHYTGGRTEAFF.

This clone was found a few times. The rearrangement links TRBV5-1 to TRBJ2-1, with 8 bases lining up with TRBD2. The CDR3 totals 15 residues. After removal of 2 bases from V and 4 bases from J, the junction contained 5 bases not matched to a gene. CDR1 and CDR2 (germline): SGHRS, YFSETQ. CDR3 amino acids: CASSFMTSAYNEQFF. The CDR3 DNA follows: TGCGCCAGCAGCTTTATGACTAGCGCGTACAATGAGCAGTTCTTC.

The rearrangement uses TRBV7-9 and TRBJ2-3; possible D gene TRBD2, 6 bases. V dropped 1 base and J dropped 1 base, with 12 bases sitting between them. The CDR3 has 16 residues. Germline CDR1 and CDR2: SEHNR and FQNEAQ (reference sequence). DNA of the CDR3: TGTGCCAGCAGCTTAGTAACGGGCGGGGGCACAGATACGCAGTATTTT. Encoded protein: CASSLVTGGGTDTQYF.

The rearrangement joins TRBV30 to TRBJ1-2; D unclear. The germline V gene has CDR1 GTSNPN and CDR2 SVGIG (reference sequence). V was cut by 0 bases and J by 6 bases, with 14 bases left in between. CDR3 length: 14 residues. CDR3 residues: CAWSVPYLADGYTF. In DNA, the CDR3 is TGTGCCTGGAGTGTACCGTACCTGGCGGATGGCTACACCTTC.

The gene calls are TRBV25-1 and TRBJ1-1, with a tentative D call TRBD1 (5 bases). The CDR3 runs 13 residues. V was trimmed by 6 bases and J by 0 bases, leaving 8 bases between them. Germline V gene data show CDR1 as MGHDK and CDR2 as SYGVNS. The CDR3 nucleotides are TGTGCCAGCAGGACAGTGATGAACACTGAAGCTTTCTTT. It specifies CASRTVMNTEAFF.

This chain joins TRBV5-1 and TRBJ2-7; tentative D call: TRBD1 (6 bases). Germline values: CDR1 SGHRS, CDR2 YFSETQ. This CDR3 spans 14 amino acids. V lost 0 bases to trimming and J lost 3 bases, with 10 bases between them. CDR3 protein: CASSLATTGYEQYF. The CDR3 DNA reads TGCGCCAGCAGCTTGGCGACGACAGGCTACGAGCAGTACTTC.

The rearrangement joins TRBV25-1 to TRBJ2-3, with 9 positions matching TRBD2. The V gene end was trimmed by 4 bases and the J gene end by 3 bases; junction bases not matched to a gene: 8. In germline, CDR1 is MGHDK, CDR2 SYGVNS. The CDR3 is 16 residues long. The CDR3 nucleotides read TGTGCCAGCAGTGGGAATAGACTAGCGGTTACAGATACGCAGTATTTT. Translation gives CASSGNRLAVTDTQYF. Drawing the rest from reference TRBV25-1 and TRBJ2-3, the complete variable domain is EADIYQTPRYLVIGTGKKITLECSQTMGHDKMYWYQQDPGMELHLIHYSYGVNSTEKGDLSSESTVSRIRTEHFPLTLESARPSHTSQYLCASSGNRLAVTDTQYFGPGTRLTVL.

The J gene is TRBJ1-5, the V gene TRBV28; the D is unclear. This CDR3 region has 14 residues. With 3 bases removed from V and 5 bases from J, the gap between germline ends came to 11 bases. Germline lookup yields CDR1 MDHEN and CDR2 SYDVKM. The CDR3 here is CASSFLDTDQPQHF. The DNA for the CDR3 is TGTGCCAGCAGTTTTCTTGACACCGATCAGCCCCAGCATTTT.

This clone was counted between two and nine times. This chain uses TRBV7-7 with TRBJ2-2; D might be TRBD1 (5 bases). This CDR3 spans 14 amino acids. V gave up 0 bases and J gave up 3 bases, with 5 bases separating them. Germline V lookup: CDR1 SSHAT, CDR2 FNYEAQ (reference sequence). The CDR3 DNA reads as TGTGCCAGCAGCTTAGCCAGGGACACCGGGGAGCTGTTTTTT. This sequence encodes CASSLARDTGELFF.

This chain connects TRBV5-4 to TRBJ2-1; tentative D call: TRBD2 (5 bases). Germline V gene lookup returns CDR1 SGHNT and CDR2 YYREEE (reference sequence). This CDR3 is built from 13 residues. Trimming removed 0 bases at V and 9 bases at J, with 10 bases between. CDR3 coding DNA: TGTGCCAGCAGCTTGGACGCTGCGGGTGAGCAGTTCTTC. Translation gives CASSLDAAGEQFF.

The chain carries TRBV2 and TRBJ1-6; D is ambiguous. The V and J ends lost 7 bases and 11 bases respectively, with 24 bases between them. CDR3 length: 16 amino acids. Germline V gene data show CDR1 as SNHLY and CDR2 as FYNNEI. The CDR3 loop is CASKETDRHRAAPLHF. For the CDR3, the DNA is TGTGCCAGCAAGGAAACAGACCGACACCGTGCCGCACCCCTCCACTTT.

Here the CDR3 DNA reads TGCGCCAGCAGCGACGGGCGCGGCGGGGACACAGATACGCAGTATTTT. Translated: CASSDGRGGDTDTQYF. The chain recombines TRBV5-1 with TRBJ2-3; weak D call: TRBD2 (6 bases). CDR1 and CDR2 (germline): SGHRS, YFSETQ. Trimming stripped 4 bases from V and 2 bases from J, with 17 bases between. CDR3 length: 16 residues.

The chain combines TRBV23-1 with TRBJ1-5; no clear D. TRBV23-1 is identified as an open reading frame with a role that is uncertain. The CDR3 contains 13 residues. V lost 0 bases to trimming and J lost 7 bases, with 7 bases between them. In DNA form, the CDR3 reads TGCGCCAGCAGTCAATCTATGAGGCAGCCCCAGCATTTT. It yields the protein CASSQSMRQPQHF.

The chain joins TRBV10-3 to TRBJ1-5; TRBD1 is a possible D gene (6 bases). V was shortened by 10 bases and J by 8 bases, with 18 bases between the two germline ends. From germline, CDR1 is ENHRY and CDR2 SYGVKD. This CDR3 contains 13 residues. The CDR3 reads CATNAGGEKPQHF. CDR3 nucleotides: TGTGCCACCAACGCGGGGGGCGAGAAGCCCCAGCATTTT.

In this sample, this clone turned up a few times. The chain employs TRBV9 and TRBJ2-2; TRBD2 agrees at 10 bases. This CDR3 spans 15 amino acids. CDR1 SGDLS and CDR2 YYNGEE come from the germline V gene. V dropped 4 bases and J dropped 7; count of bases not matched to a gene: 7. CDR3 in DNA: TGTGCCAGCAGCCTCAGCGGGAGGGCCGACGGGGAGCTGTTTTTT. It encodes CASSLSGRADGELFF.

The chain joins TRBV6-4 to TRBJ1-4; TRBD1 matches at 8 bases. Per germline, CDR1 MRHNA and CDR2 SNTAGT. J gave up 0 bases and V 2 bases, and 14 bases lay outside the gene matches. The CDR3 is 20 residues long. Here the CDR3 DNA reads TGTGCCAGCAGTGACACCACCGCGACAGGGGAGGGGACAACTAATGAAAAACTGTTTTTT. Translating it yields CASSDTTATGEGTTNEKLFF.

This chain connects TRBV6-1 to TRBJ1-1, with 7 bases fitting TRBD1. Germline-derived CDR1 and CDR2 are MNHNS and SASEGT. The CDR3 runs 14 residues. Losses at the gene ends were 7 bases for V and 5 bases for J; bases not matched to a gene: 10. Here the CDR3 reads CASNIDRVSTEAFF. The CDR3 nucleotides are TGTGCCAGCAACATTGACAGGGTTAGTACTGAAGCTTTCTTT.

The CDR3 DNA reads TGTGCCAGCAGCTTAAGAGGTACTAACTATGGCTACACCTTC. Translated: CASSLRGTNYGYTF. This chain links TRBV11-2 with TRBJ1-2; D is unresolved. Germline V gene data show CDR1 as SGHAT and CDR2 as FQNNGV. Between the trimmed V and J ends, which lost 2 bases and 0 bases, there was a span of 7 bases. This CDR3 has 14 amino acids.

This clone turned up a few times. The rearrangement joins TRBV5-1 to TRBJ1-2, with 7 bases that match TRBD1. Trimming removed 3 bases from V and 2 bases from J; junction bases left unmatched: 7. This CDR3 region has 15 residues. The V gene's germline CDR1 is SGHRS and CDR2 YFSETQ. The CDR3 bases are TGCGCCAGCAGCTCGTTACTGACAGGGAACTATGGCTACACCTTC. Amino acid sequence: CASSSLLTGNYGYTF.

This clone came up once. The rearrangement links TRBV6-5 to TRBJ2-5; D unclear. The CDR3 loop spans 13 amino acids. Germline lookup yields CDR1 MNHEY and CDR2 SVGAGI. The V end was cut by 6 bases, the J end by 1 base, with 9 bases between. The CDR3 nucleotides read TGTGCCAGCAGCTCTGAGATCCAAGAGACCCAGTACTTC. This codes for CASSSEIQETQYF.

The chain combines TRBV28 with TRBJ1-5, with 8 bases lining up with TRBD1. V was clipped by 3 bases and J by 6 bases; unmatched bases: 4. Germline CDR1 MDHEN, CDR2 SYDVKM. CDR3 size: 14 residues. The CDR3 sequence is CASSLTGESQPQHF. For the CDR3, the DNA is TGTGCCAGCAGTTTGACAGGGGAGAGTCAGCCCCAGCATTTT.

This clone was seen a single time. V and J are TRBV7-9 and TRBJ1-4, with TRBD1 matching 7 bases. CDR1 is SEHNR, CDR2 FQNEAQ, per germline (reference sequence). V gave up 4 bases and J gave up 8 bases; unmatched junction bases: 7. The CDR3 totals 14 residues. The CDR3 coding sequence is TGTGCCAGCAGCTCCGACAGGGATGGAGAAAAACTGTTTTTT. This codes for CASSSDRDGEKLFF.

This clone was detected once. The chain links TRBV18 to TRBJ1-6, with 11 bases lining up with TRBD1. There are 14 residues in the CDR3. The V segment lost 6 bases and the J segment 13 bases; nucleotides outside the gene matches: 8. Germline V gives CDR1 KGHSH, CDR2 LQKENI. CDR3 in amino acids: CASSQGQGAEPLHF. Written as DNA, the CDR3 is TGTGCCAGCTCCCAAGGACAGGGGGCAGAGCCCCTCCACTTT.

The CDR3 here is CASSLGQSSYNSPLHF. In DNA form, the CDR3 reads TGTGCCAGCAGCTTAGGACAGAGCTCCTATAATTCACCCCTCCACTTT. The chain links TRBV7-8 to TRBJ1-6; a weak D match, TRBD1 (5 bases). CDR1 and CDR2 (germline): SGHVS, FQNEAQ. This CDR3 is built from 16 residues. V lost 1 base to trimming and J lost 0 bases, with 7 bases between them.

The gene calls are TRBV5-4 and TRBJ2-5, with D possibly being TRBD2 (6 bases). This CDR3 has 18 residues. Germline V lookup: CDR1 SGHNT, CDR2 YYREEE (reference sequence). V dropped 4 bases and J dropped 4 bases, with 26 bases sitting between them. The CDR3 region has the DNA TGTGCCAGCAGCCGCAGACTAGTACCCCGGGGGTTGGGAGAGACCCAGTACTTC. Translation: CASSRRLVPRGLGETQYF.

The rearrangement links TRBV6-6 to TRBJ1-2; D ambiguous. CDR3 length equals 14 residues. V was pared by 5 bases and J by 6 bases, with 16 bases between. From germline, CDR1 is MNHNY and CDR2 SVGAGI (reference sequence). The CDR3 is CASSQIPGFDGYTF. The CDR3 nucleotides read TGTGCCAGCAGTCAGATCCCCGGGTTTGATGGCTACACCTTC.

The chain carries TRBV4-1 and TRBJ2-1; TRBD2 is a possible D gene (6 bases). Per germline, CDR1 MGHRA and CDR2 YSYEKL. With 0 bases removed from V and 1 base from J, the gap between germline ends came to 13 bases. The CDR3 runs 17 residues. The CDR3 nucleotides are TGCGCCAGCAGCCAAGATCTTTGGCTAGCGTCCTACAATGAGCAGTTCTTC. Amino acids: CASSQDLWLASYNEQFF.

This clone has just one count. The chain recombines TRBV7-8 with TRBJ2-7, with TRBD2 matching 10 bases. The CDR3 has 16 residues. The ends lost 1 base at V and 3 bases at J; junction bases unmatched: 6. The germline V gene encodes CDR1 SGHVS and CDR2 FQNEAQ. CDR3 nucleotide sequence: TGTGCCAGCAGCTTAGTGTCCGGGACTAGCGACTACGAGCAGTACTTC. The encoded protein is CASSLVSGTSDYEQYF.

This chain links TRBV28 with TRBJ2-7; D is unresolved. Germline-derived CDR1 and CDR2 are MDHEN and SYDVKM. V lost 7 bases and J lost 2, with 12 bases in between. The CDR3 contains 13 residues. This CDR3 is CASTQQNPYEQYF. CDR3 DNA: TGTGCCAGCACCCAACAAAATCCCTACGAGCAGTACTTC.